What follows are 18 T cell receptor beta chains derived from one specimen sequenced in a study of blood T cell repertoires in COVID-19. Profiling relied on immunoSEQ multiplex PCR, and the TCRdb table lists in-frame clones only, not all of them. The table lists 100,000 or so clones, 82% of them singletons. The sequenced material came from peripheral blood. All receptors come from a man aged 70-80 years with active or convalescent COVID-19.

This clone was counted only a few times. The chain uses TRBV20-1 and TRBJ1-5; the D gene is possibly TRBD1 (6 bases). The CDR3 consists of 14 residues. Germline values: CDR1 DFQATT, CDR2 SNEGSKA (reference sequence). With 3 bases removed from V and 4 bases from J, the gap between germline ends came to 13 bases. CDR3 sequence (DNA): TGCAGTGCTAGTGAACAGGGAAGAAATCAGCCCCAGCATTTT. This encodes CSASEQGRNQPQHF.

As DNA, the CDR3 is TGTGCCAGCAGCCCACCGGGACACCTTAAAGAGCAGTACTTC. Translated, it gives CASSPPGHLKEQYF. This chain uses TRBV7-9 with TRBJ2-7; TRBD1 is a possible D gene (6 bases). V was shortened by 5 bases and J by 7 bases, with 18 bases between the two germline ends. The CDR3 has 14 residues. CDR1 and CDR2 (germline): SEHNR, FQNEAQ (reference sequence).

The chain has TRBV5-4 and TRBJ1-6; 10 bases fit TRBD1. V was clipped by 3 bases and J by 9 bases; unmatched bases: 6. The germline CDR1 and CDR2 sequences are SGHNT and YYREEE (reference sequence). CDR3 length: 15 amino acids. The CDR3 nucleotides read TGTGCCAGCAGCTCAGAGACAGGGGGCGCTTCACCCCTCCACTTT. Its protein is CASSSETGGASPLHF.

V is TRBV6-5 and J is TRBJ1-2, with 9 bases identical to TRBD1. The V gene's germline CDR1 is MNHEY and CDR2 SVGAGI. The CDR3 consists of 15 residues. V lost 8 bases, J lost 1 base, and 8 bases stayed unmatched. This CDR3 reads CASGPTGGVNYGYTF. The DNA of the CDR3 is TGTGCCAGCGGACCTACAGGGGGCGTTAACTATGGCTACACCTTC.

This rearrangement joins TRBV5-6 to TRBJ1-5; D is perhaps TRBD1 (6 bases). Germline CDR1 and CDR2: SGHDT and YYEEEE. The CDR3 is made up of 16 amino acids. V dropped 2 bases and J dropped 3 bases, with 15 bases sitting between them. The CDR3 region is CASSFTTTGYNQPQHF. The CDR3 DNA is TGTGCCAGCAGCTTTACGACGACAGGTTACAATCAGCCCCAGCATTTT.

This chain uses TRBV7-9 with TRBJ2-7, with D perhaps TRBD1 (5 bases). Trimming removed 3 bases at V and 6 bases at J, with 9 bases between. Per the germline V gene, CDR1 is SEHNR and CDR2 is FQNEAQ (reference sequence). The CDR3 sequence is 12 residues long. In DNA form, the CDR3 reads TGTGCCAGCAGCTTTACAGGCCCCGAGCAGTACTTC. Translating it yields CASSFTGPEQYF.

In this sample, this clone turned up a few times. V and J are TRBV2 and TRBJ2-5, with 10 positions matching TRBD2. The CDR3 sequence is 16 residues long. Germline V lookup: CDR1 SNHLY, CDR2 FYNNEI. After removal of 7 bases from V and 2 bases from J, the junction contained 10 bases not matched to a gene. CDR3 in DNA: TGTGCCAGCATCCCGGGACTAGCGAGTTATCAAGAGACCCAGTACTTC. Protein product: CASIPGLASYQETQYF.

The chain combines TRBV30 with TRBJ1-6; 9 bases are shared with TRBD1. This CDR3 is 17 amino acids long. Trimming cost V 3 bases and J 0 bases; bases outside gene matches: 6. Germline values: CDR1 GTSNPN, CDR2 SVGIG (reference sequence). The CDR3 here is CAWRATDRGSYNSPLHF. CDR3 in DNA: TGTGCCTGGAGGGCTACGGACAGGGGCTCCTATAATTCACCCCTCCACTTT.

The chain combines TRBV7-2 with TRBJ2-2; D is perhaps TRBD1 (8 bases). The CDR3 has 16 residues. Per germline, CDR1 SGHTA and CDR2 FQGNSA. The V end lost 5 bases, the J end lost 4 bases, and 17 bases lay between the germline ends. In DNA, the CDR3 is TGTGCCAGCAGCCCTTACAGGGGGGGGATCACCGGGGAGCTGTTTTTT. Its protein product is CASSPYRGGITGELFF.

This clone was recorded once. The V and J genes are TRBV19 and TRBJ1-2, with TRBD1 matching over 7 bases. Trimming took 8 bases from V and 9 from J; bases not matched to a gene: 9. The CDR3 runs to 12 residues. CDR1 is LNHDA, CDR2 SQIVND, per germline (reference sequence). The CDR3 DNA reads TGTGCCAGTCGAGAGGGGGCTAGGAGCTACACCTTC. Translation gives CASREGARSYTF.

The chain employs TRBV7-2 and TRBJ1-2; D is perhaps TRBD1 (6 bases). Germline CDR1 and CDR2: SGHTA and FQGNSA. The V and J ends lost 1 base and 11 bases respectively, with 11 bases between them. The length of the CDR3 is 12 residues. The CDR3 sequence is CASSLVGGTYTF. CDR3 nucleotide sequence: TGTGCCAGCAGCTTAGTAGGGGGAACTTACACCTTC.

The chain employs TRBV5-1 and TRBJ2-1; the D gene is possibly TRBD1 (5 bases). V was trimmed by 0 bases and J by 5 bases, leaving 12 bases between them. CDR3 size: 15 residues. Germline CDR1 reads SGHRS; CDR2 reads YFSETQ. CDR3 nucleotides: TGCGCCAGCAGCTTGGTGGGGCGGTTCGACAATGAGCAGTTCTTC. Its translation: CASSLVGRFDNEQFF.

The chain carries TRBV10-2 and TRBJ2-7; 7 bases are a match to TRBD1. The CDR3 loop spans 14 amino acids. CDR1 and CDR2 (germline): WSHSY, SAAADI. J lost 2 bases, V lost 6 bases, and 7 bases had no gene match. The CDR3 here is CASSLMTGPYEQYF. Here the CDR3 DNA reads TGCGCCAGCAGCCTGATGACAGGGCCCTACGAGCAGTACTTC.

This clone was seen only once. The chain joins TRBV4-1 to TRBJ1-2; TRBD1 might be the D (6 bases). Germline V gene sequence: CDR1 MGHRA, CDR2 YSYEKL. This CDR3 region has 16 residues. V was cut by 1 base and J by 4 bases, with 16 bases left in between. CDR3 coding DNA: TGCGCCAGCAGCCAAGTGGGGTCGGGACACCTCTATGGCTACACCTTC. Encoded protein: CASSQVGSGHLYGYTF.

This clone was seen a handful of times. The CDR3 nucleotides read TGTGCCAGCAGTGTTCGACAGCCGCTAGCTAACTATGGCTACACCTTC. Amino acid sequence: CASSVRQPLANYGYTF. The chain combines TRBV2 with TRBJ1-2; D perhaps matches TRBD1 (5 bases). CDR1 SNHLY and CDR2 FYNNEI come from the germline V gene. Trimming took 4 bases from V and 0 from J, leaving 15 bases between them. This CDR3 is built from 16 residues.

The chain links TRBV7-2 to TRBJ2-5, with 8 nucleotides matching TRBD2. Germline V CDR1 and CDR2: SGHTA, FQGNSA. V lost 2 bases to trimming and J lost 5 bases; unmatched junction nucleotides: 10. The CDR3 consists of 16 residues. This CDR3 is CASSLRRLAGSETQYF. The CDR3 DNA reads as TGTGCCAGCAGCTTAAGGCGGTTAGCGGGGTCGGAGACCCAGTACTTC.

This clone was picked up a small number of times. J is TRBJ2-7 and V is TRBV27, with 11 bases that match TRBD2. The CDR3 is 15 amino acids. Germline CDR1 reads MNHEY; CDR2 reads SMNVEV (reference sequence). The V segment lost 7 bases and the J segment 4 bases; nucleotides outside the gene matches: 9. The CDR3 DNA follows: TGTGCCAGCATCCCTCTAGCGGGGGGAGTTTACGAGCAGTACTTC. Protein product: CASIPLAGGVYEQYF.

This chain uses TRBV2 with TRBJ2-4; 7 positions match TRBD2. The J segment lost 3 bases and the V segment lost 6 bases, leaving 11 bases of the junction unmatched. Per germline, CDR1 SNHLY and CDR2 FYNNEI. The CDR3 runs to 16 residues. CDR3 sequence (DNA): TGTGCCAGCAGCACCCCGTCGGGGGGAGTCAAAAACATTCAGTACTTC. It specifies CASSTPSGGVKNIQYF.